The rows below give T cell receptor beta chains drawn from one sample of a study of blood T cell repertoires in COVID-19. TCRdb keeps only in-frame clones here, not all; method: immunoSEQ multiplex PCR. The data show 310,000 or so clones, with about 85% seen just once and around 5.9% held by the top ten. Input material: PBMCs or T cells enriched from blood (not recorded which). These receptors originate from a woman aged 25 to 39 who had recovered from COVID-19. CDR3s include the opening cysteine and the closing phenylalanine or tryptophan. The D gene is left open where the match is weak. Clone size, where shown, is once, few, many, or a class for clones that have expanded.

TRBV3-1/TRBV3-2	-	-	TRBJ2-2	CASSRDNSLGELFF	TGTGCCAGCAGCCGGGACAATAGTCTCGGGGAGCTGTTTTTT
TRBV5-8	-	-	TRBJ2-7	CASSWRWGRGSREQYF	TGTGCCAGCAGCTGGAGGTGGGGCAGGGGATCTCGGGAGCAGTACTTC
TRBV19	-	TRBD2	TRBJ2-5	CASSHRRDSGVETQYF	TGTGCCAGTAGCCATCGTCGGGATAGCGGGGTAGAGACCCAGTACTTC
TRBV5-1	-	-	TRBJ1-4	CASSSGSVGNEKLFF	TGCGCCAGCAGCTCAGGGTCCGTCGGTAATGAAAAACTGTTTTTT
TRBV30	-	TRBD1	TRBJ1-5	CAWGGTDNQPQHF	TGTGCCTGGGGGGGGACAGACAATCAGCCCCAGCATTTT
TRBV19	once	-	TRBJ2-1	CASSWAAPNEQFF	TGTGCCAGTAGTTGGGCAGCTCCCAATGAGCAGTTCTTC
TRBV19	once	TRBD1	TRBJ1-1	CAIRTGPTEAFF	TGTGCCATCCGGACAGGGCCCACTGAAGCTTTCTTT
TRBV5-1	-	TRBD1	TRBJ2-2	CASSPMTGLDGELFF	TGCGCCAGCAGCCCAATGACAGGGTTGGACGGGGAGCTGTTTTTT
TRBV4-2	-	-	TRBJ2-7	CASSHRQFSYEQYF	TGTGCCAGCAGCCACCGACAGTTCTCCTACGAGCAGTACTTC
TRBV5-4	-	-	TRBJ2-3	CASSSGGGSDTQYF	TGTGCCAGCAGCTCGGGCGGGGGCTCAGATACGCAGTATTTT
TRBV5-1	-	TRBD1	TRBJ1-1	CASSLDPGQGNTEAFF	TGCGCCAGCAGCTTGGACCCGGGACAGGGGAACACTGAAGCTTTCTTT
TRBV15	-	-	TRBJ2-1	CATSTFMGAFYNEQFF	TGTGCCACCAGCACCTTTATGGGGGCGTTCTACAATGAGCAGTTCTTC
TRBV11-1	-	TRBD1	TRBJ1-2	CASSLPRGQGRDGYTF	TGTGCCAGCAGCCTCCCCCGCGGACAGGGACGTGATGGCTACACCTTC
TRBV11-3	-	TRBD1	TRBJ2-1	CASSFDGQGHYNEQFF	TGTGCCAGCAGCTTCGACGGACAGGGCCACTACAATGAGCAGTTCTTC
TRBV2	-	-	TRBJ1-2	CASSTGFEGYTF	TGTGCCAGCAGCACAGGCTTTGAAGGCTACACCTTC
TRBV11-3	-	TRBD1	TRBJ2-1	CASSSGRGSDEQFF	TGTGCCAGCAGCTCCGGCAGGGGGAGCGATGAGCAGTTCTTC
TRBV19	-	-	TRBJ1-5	CASSPNRVGGNQPQHF	TGTGCCAGTAGTCCTAACAGGGTTGGTGGCAATCAGCCCCAGCATTTT
TRBV7-8	-	TRBD1	TRBJ2-1	CASSLLGQGYNEQFF	TGTGCCAGCAGCCTACTCGGACAGGGCTACAATGAGCAGTTCTTC
TRBV11-2	-	TRBD2	TRBJ2-7	CASSRTSGGPNSYEQYF	TGTGCCAGCAGCAGGACTAGCGGGGGGCCCAACTCCTACGAGCAGTACTTC